Below, one T cell receptor beta chain is given with its context. Its target is unknown. The data belong to a study of T cell responses to AZD1222 COVID-19 vaccine. Broader study findings: Most donors were white British and more were female, and clonal diversity was possibly underestimated. Per reports, nearly half of all spike-specific TCRs target regions that are unmutated in variants.

CDR3 length: 14 residues. The germline V gene has CDR1 SGHDT and CDR2 YYEEEE. V was cut by 1 base and J by 2 bases, with 7 bases left in between. Here immunoSEQ multiplex PCR was the method, and the copy in TCRdb shows in-frame clones only, minus some. Here the sample spans about 60,000 clones, around 80% being singletons. This chain uses TRBV5-6 with TRBJ1-5; perhaps TRBD1 as D (5 bases). This TCR was recovered from an adult in good health. Specimen: peripheral blood, collected on day 0 of AZD1222 vaccination. For the CDR3, the DNA is TGTGCCAGCAGCTTGAGAGGGGGCAATCAGCCCCAGCATTTT. Protein: CASSLRGGNQPQHF. The full variable domain, its missing parts supplied by reference TRBV5-6 and TRBJ1-5, is DAGVTQSPTHLIKTRGQQVTLRCSPKSGHDTVSWYQQALGQGPQFIFQYYEEEERQRGNFPDRFSGHQFPNYSSELNVNALLLGDSALYLCASSLRGGNQPQHFGDGTRLSIL.